Listed below are T cell receptor beta chains from one sample, sequenced in a study of siplizumab effects on memory and regulatory T cells. Only in-frame clones appear in the TCRdb table, and some are missing; sequencing was by immunoSEQ multiplex PCR. The repertoire has around 100,000 clones, about 95% of them found once; the top ten carry roughly 1.4%. Sample: non-Treg CD4+ T cells sorted from blood. These receptors originate from a human donor in good health. The CDR3 runs from the conserved cysteine through the conserved F or W. A D gene is named only where the DNA matches it firmly. Where a row states a size, it is once, few, many or the class of an expanded clone; other rows omit it.

clone size	V gene	D gene	J gene	CDR3 protein	CDR3 DNA
-	TRBV7-9	-	TRBJ2-7	CASSLKGVEQYF	TGTGCCAGCAGCTTAAAAGGGGTCGAGCAGTACTTC
-	TRBV10-2	TRBD1	TRBJ2-7	CASNRRDRELNEQYF	TGCGCCAGCAACCGCCGGGACAGGGAATTAAACGAGCAGTACTTC
-	TRBV19	TRBD2	TRBJ2-5	CASSVGGGETQYF	TGTGCCAGTAGCGTTGGGGGGGGAGAGACCCAGTACTTC
-	TRBV19	-	TRBJ1-1	CASRRQSGAEAFF	TGTGCCAGCCGAAGACAGAGTGGGGCTGAAGCTTTCTTT
-	TRBV29-1	TRBD1	TRBJ1-1	CSAQTGRGNTEAFF	TGCAGCGCCCAGACAGGGCGGGGGAACACTGAAGCTTTCTTT
once	TRBV2	TRBD2	TRBJ2-5	CASVRTSAGGQSRETQYF	TGTGCCAGCGTAAGGACCTCGGCGGGAGGCCAATCCAGAGAGACCCAGTACTTC
-	TRBV19	-	TRBJ2-6	CASSLLQGSGANVLTF	TGTGCCAGTAGTTTACTACAGGGCTCTGGGGCCAACGTCCTGACTTTC
once	TRBV7-9	TRBD2	TRBJ2-7	CASSLEAGVAYEQYF	TGTGCCAGCAGCTTAGAAGCGGGAGTTGCCTACGAGCAGTACTTC
-	TRBV28	-	TRBJ1-2	CASGRNYGYTF	TGTGCCAGTGGGCGAAACTATGGCTACACCTTC
-	TRBV10-3	TRBD2	TRBJ2-7	CAISESRSGSVGQYF	TGTGCCATCAGTGAGTCGAGGAGCGGGAGTGTGGGGCAGTACTTC
-	TRBV6-6	-	TRBJ2-1	CASSYKGNNEQFF	TGTGCCAGCAGTTACAAGGGGAACAATGAGCAGTTCTTC
-	TRBV6-1	-	TRBJ2-3	CAGGLPGTQYF	TGTGCCGGGGGGTTGCCGGGTACGCAGTATTTT
-	TRBV15	-	TRBJ2-7	CATRLGGGSYEQYF	TGTGCCACCAGGTTGGGAGGGGGCTCCTACGAGCAGTACTTC